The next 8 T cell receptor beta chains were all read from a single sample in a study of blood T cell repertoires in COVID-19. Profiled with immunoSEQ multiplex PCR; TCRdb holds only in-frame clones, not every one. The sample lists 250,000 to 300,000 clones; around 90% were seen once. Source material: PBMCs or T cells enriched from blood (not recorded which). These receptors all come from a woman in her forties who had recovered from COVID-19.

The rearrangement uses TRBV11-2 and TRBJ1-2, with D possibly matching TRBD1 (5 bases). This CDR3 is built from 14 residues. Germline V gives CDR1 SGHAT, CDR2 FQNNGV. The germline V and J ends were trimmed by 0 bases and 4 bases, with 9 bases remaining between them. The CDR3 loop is CASSLDRVGYGYTF. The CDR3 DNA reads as TGTGCCAGCAGCTTAGACAGGGTGGGCTATGGCTACACCTTC.

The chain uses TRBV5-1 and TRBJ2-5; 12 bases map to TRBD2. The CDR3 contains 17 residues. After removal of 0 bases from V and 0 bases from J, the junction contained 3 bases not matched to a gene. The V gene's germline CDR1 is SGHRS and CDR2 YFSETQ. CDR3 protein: CASSLGLAGAYQETQYF. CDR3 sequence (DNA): TGCGCCAGCAGCTTGGGACTAGCGGGGGCGTACCAAGAGACCCAGTACTTC.

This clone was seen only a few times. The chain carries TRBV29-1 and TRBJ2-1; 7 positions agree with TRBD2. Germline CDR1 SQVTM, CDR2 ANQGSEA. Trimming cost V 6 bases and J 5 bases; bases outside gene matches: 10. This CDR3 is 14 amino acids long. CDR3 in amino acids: CSVRSGTINNEQFF. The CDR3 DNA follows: TGCAGCGTCCGAAGCGGGACCATCAACAATGAGCAGTTCTTC.

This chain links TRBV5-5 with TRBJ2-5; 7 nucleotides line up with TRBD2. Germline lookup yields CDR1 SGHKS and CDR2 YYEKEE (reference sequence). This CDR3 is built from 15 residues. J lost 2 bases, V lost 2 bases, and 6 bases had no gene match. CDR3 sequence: CASSLPSGIQETQYF. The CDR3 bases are TGTGCCAGCAGCTTACCTAGCGGTATTCAAGAGACCCAGTACTTC. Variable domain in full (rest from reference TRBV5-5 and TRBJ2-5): DAGVTQSPTHLIKTRGQQVTLRCSPISGHKSVSWYQQVLGQGPQFIFQYYEKEERGRGNFPDRFSARQFPNYSSELNVNALLLGDSALYLCASSLPSGIQETQYFGPGTRLLVL.

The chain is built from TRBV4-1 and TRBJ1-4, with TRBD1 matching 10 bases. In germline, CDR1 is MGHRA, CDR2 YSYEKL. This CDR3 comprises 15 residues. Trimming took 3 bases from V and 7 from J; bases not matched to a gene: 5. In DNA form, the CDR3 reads TGCGCCAGCAGCCATTGGACAGGGGGAGGTGAAAAACTGTTTTTT. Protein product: CASSHWTGGGEKLFF.

The CDR3, as DNA: TGTGCCAGCAGTCCCGGGACTGGAGTGCTTGAGACCCAGTACTTC. The encoded protein is CASSPGTGVLETQYF. The chain carries TRBV25-1 and TRBJ2-5; tentatively, D is TRBD2 (6 bases). CDR3 length: 15 amino acids. Trimming removed 5 bases at V and 5 bases at J, with 18 bases between. Germline CDR1 MGHDK, CDR2 SYGVNS.

CDR3 residues: CASSFDRNNEKLFF. The CDR3 DNA is TGTGCCAGCAGTTTCGACAGGAATAATGAAAAACTGTTTTTT. The chain combines TRBV6-5 with TRBJ1-4; maybe TRBD1 (6 bases). CDR1 is MNHEY, CDR2 SVGAGI, per germline. V was clipped by 4 bases and J by 4 bases, with 10 bases between them. The CDR3 has 14 residues.

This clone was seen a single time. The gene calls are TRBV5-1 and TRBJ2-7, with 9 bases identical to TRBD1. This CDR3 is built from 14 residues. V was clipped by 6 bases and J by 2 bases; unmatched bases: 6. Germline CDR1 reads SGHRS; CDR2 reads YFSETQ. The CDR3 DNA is TGCGCCAGCAAAGGGGGACAGGGAGCCTACGAGCAGTACTTC. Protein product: CASKGGQGAYEQYF. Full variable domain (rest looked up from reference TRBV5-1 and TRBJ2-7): KAGVTQTPRYLIKTRGQQVTLSCSPISGHRSVSWYQQTPGQGLQFLFEYFSETQRNKGNFPGRFSGRQFSNSRSEMNVSTLELGDSALYLCASKGGQGAYEQYFGPGTRLTVT.